The 9 T cell receptor beta chains below come from one sample, sequenced in a study of shared clonotypes between healthy human individuals. Using immunoSEQ multiplex PCR, the repertoire was profiled, and TCRdb retains in-frame clones only, with some absent. The sample lists approximately 2.5 million clones; around nine tenths were seen once. The sample comprised naive CD4+ T cells sorted from blood. Subset specified: CD45RA+ positively selected. The receptors stem from a man aged 18 to 30 in good health.

V gene TRBV7-2 combines with J gene TRBJ2-5; 10 bases are a match to TRBD2. The CDR3 is 16 residues long. V was pared by 0 bases and J by 1 base, with 2 bases of the junction left unmatched. Germline CDR1 reads SGHTA; CDR2 reads FQGNSA. The chain's CDR3 is CASSLAAGGGQETQYF. DNA of the CDR3: TGTGCCAGCAGCTTAGCAGCGGGAGGGGGCCAAGAGACCCAGTACTTC.

The chain joins TRBV5-1 to TRBJ2-5; 7 bases are a match to TRBD2. V dropped 4 bases and J dropped 1; count of bases not matched to a gene: 4. CDR3 length equals 14 residues. Per the germline V gene, CDR1 is SGHRS and CDR2 is YFSETQ. The CDR3 bases are TGCGCCAGCAGCCAAACTAGCGCCCAAGAGACCCAGTACTTC. As protein: CASSQTSAQETQYF. Full variable domain (remainder filled in from reference TRBV5-1 and TRBJ2-5): KAGVTQTPRYLIKTRGQQVTLSCSPISGHRSVSWYQQTPGQGLQFLFEYFSETQRNKGNFPGRFSGRQFSNSRSEMNVSTLELGDSALYLCASSQTSAQETQYFGPGTRLLVL.

In its sample, this clone was seen once. The genes are TRBV18 and TRBJ1-1, with 7 positions matching TRBD1. Germline assignment: CDR1 KGHSH and CDR2 LQKENI. V trimming: 3 bases; J trimming: 5 bases; junction bases outside the gene matches: 12. The CDR3 is 16 residues long. The CDR3 bases are TGTGCCAGCTCACCCTCCTTGTGGACAGGTGAAACTGAAGCTTTCTTT. Translated, it gives CASSPSLWTGETEAFF.

The chain combines TRBV7-9 with TRBJ1-6; 9 positions agree with TRBD1. This CDR3 has 17 residues. Unmatched junction bases numbered 8, after V lost 2 bases and J lost 6 bases. CDR1 and CDR2 (germline): SEHNR, FQNEAQ (reference sequence). This chain's CDR3 is CASSLTQGASLNSPLHF. The CDR3 DNA reads as TGTGCCAGCAGCTTAACACAGGGGGCGAGTCTTAATTCACCCCTCCACTTT.

The chain carries TRBV6-5 and TRBJ2-3; tentative D call: TRBD2 (7 bases). The CDR3 runs to 13 residues. Per the germline V gene, CDR1 is MNHEY and CDR2 is SVGAGI. V was shortened by 6 bases and J by 6 bases, with 13 bases between the two germline ends. CDR3 amino acids: CASRRGGRDTQYF. As DNA, the CDR3 is TGTGCCAGCAGAAGGGGGGGACGGGATACGCAGTATTTT.

This rearrangement joins TRBV7-3 to TRBJ2-3; no reliable D call. The CDR3 covers 14 residues. V was trimmed by 2 bases and J by 2 bases, leaving 8 bases between them. Germline values: CDR1 SGHTA, CDR2 FQGTGA. In DNA, the CDR3 is TGTGCCAGCAGCTTAGGTCAGGCCACAGATACGCAGTATTTT. Its protein product is CASSLGQATDTQYF.

V usage is TRBV6-6 and J usage is TRBJ2-4, with a weak D call TRBD2 (6 bases). V was pared by 2 bases and J by 5 bases, with 16 bases between. The CDR3 loop spans 16 amino acids. Per germline, CDR1 MNHNY and CDR2 SVGAGI (reference sequence). In DNA, the CDR3 is TGTGCCAGCAGTTACCGTGGCGGTGGAGGGCAAAACATTCAGTACTTC. Translating gives CASSYRGGGGQNIQYF.

Of note for this clone: This specimen includes other DNA sequences encoding the same CDR3. The chain has TRBV6-1 and TRBJ2-4; D remains unclear. The CDR3 length is 13 residues. Trimming took 1 base from V and 1 from J, leaving 2 bases between them. The germline V gene encodes CDR1 MNHNS and CDR2 SASEGT. The CDR3 reads CASSEGAKNIQYF. The DNA for the CDR3 is TGTGCCAGCAGTGAAGGGGCCAAAAACATTCAGTACTTC.

The J gene is TRBJ1-3, the V gene TRBV6-5; D uncertain. CDR1 is MNHEY and CDR2 is SVGAGI in the germline V gene. The CDR3 spans 16 residues. Trimming took off 0 bases at V and 0 bases at J, with 9 bases between the two ends. The CDR3: CASSYSRTSSGNTIYF. CDR3 DNA sequence: TGTGCCAGCAGTTACTCGAGGACTAGCTCTGGAAACACCATATATTTT.